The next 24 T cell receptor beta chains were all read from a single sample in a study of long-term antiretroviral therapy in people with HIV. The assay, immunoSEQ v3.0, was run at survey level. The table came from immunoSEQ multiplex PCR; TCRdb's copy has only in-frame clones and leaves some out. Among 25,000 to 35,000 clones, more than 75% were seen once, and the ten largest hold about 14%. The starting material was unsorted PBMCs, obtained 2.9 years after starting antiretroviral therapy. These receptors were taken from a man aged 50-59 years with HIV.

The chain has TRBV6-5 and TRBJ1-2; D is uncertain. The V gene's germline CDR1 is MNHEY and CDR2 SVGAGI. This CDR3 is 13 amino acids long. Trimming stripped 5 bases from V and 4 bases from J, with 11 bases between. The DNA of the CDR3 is TGTGCCAGCAGTCTGGACGGTTTCTATGGCTACACCTTC. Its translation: CASSLDGFYGYTF.

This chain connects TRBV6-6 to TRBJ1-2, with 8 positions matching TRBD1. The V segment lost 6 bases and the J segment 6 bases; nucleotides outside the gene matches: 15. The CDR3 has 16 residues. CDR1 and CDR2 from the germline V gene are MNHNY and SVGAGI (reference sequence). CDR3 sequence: CASSRPLLTGGDGYTF. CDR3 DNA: TGTGCCAGCAGCCGACCCCTCCTCACAGGGGGAGATGGCTACACCTTC.

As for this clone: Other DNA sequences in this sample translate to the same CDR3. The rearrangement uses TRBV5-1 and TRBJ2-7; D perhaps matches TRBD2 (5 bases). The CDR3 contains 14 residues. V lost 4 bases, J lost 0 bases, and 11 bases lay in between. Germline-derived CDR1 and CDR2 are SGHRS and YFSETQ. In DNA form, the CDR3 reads TGCGCCAGCAGCCCCACGGGAAGCTCCTACGAGCAGTACTTC. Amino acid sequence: CASSPTGSSYEQYF.

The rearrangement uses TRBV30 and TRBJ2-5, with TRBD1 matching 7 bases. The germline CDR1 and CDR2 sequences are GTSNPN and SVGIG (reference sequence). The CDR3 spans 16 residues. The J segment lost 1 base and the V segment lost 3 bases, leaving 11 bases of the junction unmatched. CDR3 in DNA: TGTGCCTGGAGCTTCCGACTCGGGACAGTCCAAGAGACCCAGTACTTC. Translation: CAWSFRLGTVQETQYF. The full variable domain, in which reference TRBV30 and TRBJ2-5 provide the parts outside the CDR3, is SQTIHQWPATLVQPVGSPLSLECTVEGTSNPNLYWYRQAAGRGLQLLFYSVGIGQISSEVPQNLSASRPQDRQFILSSKKLLLSDSGFYLCAWSFRLGTVQETQYFGPGTRLLVL.

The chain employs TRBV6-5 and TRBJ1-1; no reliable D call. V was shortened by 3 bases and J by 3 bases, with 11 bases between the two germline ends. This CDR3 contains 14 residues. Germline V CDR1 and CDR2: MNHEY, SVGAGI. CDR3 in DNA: TGTGCCAGCAGTTATTTTGGGGTCGACACTGAAGCTTTCTTT. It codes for CASSYFGVDTEAFF.

The CDR3 sequence is CASSLFSGGNQPQHF. In DNA, the CDR3 is TGTGCCAGCAGTTTATTCTCCGGGGGCAATCAGCCCCAGCATTTT. V is TRBV28 and J is TRBJ1-5; no reliable D call. The length of the CDR3 is 15 residues. The germline CDR1 and CDR2 sequences are MDHEN and SYDVKM. Trimming cost V 1 base and J 2 bases, with 9 bases left between them.

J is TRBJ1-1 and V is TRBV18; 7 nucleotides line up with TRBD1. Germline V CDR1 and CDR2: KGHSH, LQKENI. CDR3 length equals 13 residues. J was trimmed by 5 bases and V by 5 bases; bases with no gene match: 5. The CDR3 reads CASSGDRPTEAFF. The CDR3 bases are TGTGCCAGCTCAGGGGACAGACCTACTGAAGCTTTCTTT.

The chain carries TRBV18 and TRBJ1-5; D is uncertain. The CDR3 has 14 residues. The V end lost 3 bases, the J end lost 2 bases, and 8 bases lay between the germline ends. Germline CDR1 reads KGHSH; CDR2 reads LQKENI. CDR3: CASSPLEGNQPQHF. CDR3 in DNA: TGTGCCAGCTCACCTCTTGAGGGCAATCAGCCCCAGCATTTT.

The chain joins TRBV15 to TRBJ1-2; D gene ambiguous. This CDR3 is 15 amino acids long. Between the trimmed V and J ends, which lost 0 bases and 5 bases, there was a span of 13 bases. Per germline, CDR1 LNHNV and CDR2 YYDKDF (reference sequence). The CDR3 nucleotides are TGTGCCACCAGCAGAGATAGGTCCCTCCTATATGGCTACACCTTC. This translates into CATSRDRSLLYGYTF.

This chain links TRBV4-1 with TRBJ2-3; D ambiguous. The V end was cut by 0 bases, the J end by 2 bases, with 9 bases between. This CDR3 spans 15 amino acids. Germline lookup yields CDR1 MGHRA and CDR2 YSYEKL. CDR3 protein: CASSQEERPTDTQYF. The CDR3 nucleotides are TGCGCCAGCAGCCAAGAGGAGCGCCCCACAGATACGCAGTATTTT.

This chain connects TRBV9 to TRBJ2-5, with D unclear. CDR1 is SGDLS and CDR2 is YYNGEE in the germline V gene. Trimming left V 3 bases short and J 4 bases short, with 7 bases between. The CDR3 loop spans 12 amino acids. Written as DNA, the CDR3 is TGTGCCAGCAGCGCGACCCCAGAGACCCAGTACTTC. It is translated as CASSATPETQYF.

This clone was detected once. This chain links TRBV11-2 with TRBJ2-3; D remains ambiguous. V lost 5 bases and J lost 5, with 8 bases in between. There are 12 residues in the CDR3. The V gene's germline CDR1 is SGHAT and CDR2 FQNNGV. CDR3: CASSRLQDTQYF. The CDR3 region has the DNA TGTGCCAGCAGCCGACTGCAAGATACGCAGTATTTT.

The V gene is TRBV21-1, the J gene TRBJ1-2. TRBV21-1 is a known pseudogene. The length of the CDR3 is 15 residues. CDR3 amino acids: CASSLPRTSHYGYTF. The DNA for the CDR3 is TGTGCCAGCAGCCTCCCCCGGACTTCTCACTATGGCTACACCTTC.

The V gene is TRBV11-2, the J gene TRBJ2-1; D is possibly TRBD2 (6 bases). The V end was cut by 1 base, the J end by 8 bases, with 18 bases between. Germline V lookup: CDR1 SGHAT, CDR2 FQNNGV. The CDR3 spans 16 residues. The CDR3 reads CASSLGVATGVDEQFF. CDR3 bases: TGTGCCAGCAGCTTAGGAGTTGCGACGGGGGTGGATGAGCAGTTCTTC.

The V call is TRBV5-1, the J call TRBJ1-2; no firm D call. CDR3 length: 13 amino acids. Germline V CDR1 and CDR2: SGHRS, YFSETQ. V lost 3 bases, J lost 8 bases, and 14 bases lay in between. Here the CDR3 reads CASSSSGQHGYTF. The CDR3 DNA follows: TGCGCCAGCAGCTCCAGTGGTCAGCACGGCTACACCTTC.

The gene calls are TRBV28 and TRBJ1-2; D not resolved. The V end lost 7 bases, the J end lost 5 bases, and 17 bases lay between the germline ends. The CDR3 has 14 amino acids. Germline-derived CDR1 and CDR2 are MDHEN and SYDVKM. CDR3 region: CASIRNPAAYGYTF. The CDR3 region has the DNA TGTGCCAGCATTAGAAACCCGGCAGCTTATGGCTACACCTTC.

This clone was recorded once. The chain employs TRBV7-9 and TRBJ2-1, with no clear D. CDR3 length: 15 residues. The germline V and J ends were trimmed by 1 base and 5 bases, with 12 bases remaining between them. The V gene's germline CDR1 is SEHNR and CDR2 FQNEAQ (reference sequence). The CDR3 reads CASSLGGPSNNEQFF. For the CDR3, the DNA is TGTGCCAGCAGCTTAGGCGGACCGTCAAACAATGAGCAGTTCTTC.

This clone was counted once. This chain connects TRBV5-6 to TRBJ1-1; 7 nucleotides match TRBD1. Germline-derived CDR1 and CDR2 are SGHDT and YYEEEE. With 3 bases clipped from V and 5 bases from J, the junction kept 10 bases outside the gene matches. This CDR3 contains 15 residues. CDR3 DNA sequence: TGTGCCAGCAGCTCGATCGACAGGGTTGAGACTGAAGCTTTCTTT. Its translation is CASSSIDRVETEAFF.

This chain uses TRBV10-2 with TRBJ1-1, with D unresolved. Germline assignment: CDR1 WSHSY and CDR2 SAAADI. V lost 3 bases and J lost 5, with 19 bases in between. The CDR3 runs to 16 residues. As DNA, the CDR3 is TGCGCCAGCAGTGACACCCCTACCGACGGCCCGACTGAAGCTTTCTTT. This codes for CASSDTPTDGPTEAFF.

CDR3 residues: CASSQEGGAFF. CDR3 DNA: TGTGCCAGCAGCCAAGAAGGGGGAGCTTTCTTT. This chain uses TRBV14 with TRBJ1-1; D might be TRBD1 (6 bases). The CDR3 runs to 11 residues. Trimming cost V 0 bases and J 10 bases, with 6 bases left between them. CDR1 SGHDN and CDR2 FVKESK come from the germline V gene.

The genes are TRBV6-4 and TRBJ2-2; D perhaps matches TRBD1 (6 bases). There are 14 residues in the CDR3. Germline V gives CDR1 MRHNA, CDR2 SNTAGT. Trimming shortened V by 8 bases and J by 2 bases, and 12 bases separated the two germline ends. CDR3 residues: CASRQDLNTGELFF. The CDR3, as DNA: TGTGCCAGCCGACAGGACTTAAACACCGGGGAGCTGTTTTTT.

CDR3 sequence reads: CATILMGEQYF. The CDR3 DNA is TGTGCCACCATACTCATGGGCGAGCAGTACTTC. The chain combines TRBV6-6 with TRBJ2-7; D gene unclear. The length of the CDR3 is 11 residues. CDR1 is MNHNY and CDR2 is SVGAGI in the germline V gene (reference sequence). V was pared by 10 bases and J by 6 bases, with 13 bases between.

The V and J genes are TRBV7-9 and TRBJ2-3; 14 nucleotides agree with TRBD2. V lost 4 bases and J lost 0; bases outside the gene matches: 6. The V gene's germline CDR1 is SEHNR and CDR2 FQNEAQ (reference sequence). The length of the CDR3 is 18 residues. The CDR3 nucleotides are TGTGCCAGCAGCTGGACTAGCGGGGGGTATACTAGCACAGATACGCAGTATTTT. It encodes CASSWTSGGYTSTDTQYF.

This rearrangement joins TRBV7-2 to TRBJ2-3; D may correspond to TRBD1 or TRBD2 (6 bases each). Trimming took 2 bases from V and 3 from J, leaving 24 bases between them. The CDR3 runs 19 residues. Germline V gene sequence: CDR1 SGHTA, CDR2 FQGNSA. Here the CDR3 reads CASSLRIREWGASTDTQYF. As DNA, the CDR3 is TGTGCCAGCAGCTTACGGATTCGCGAGTGGGGGGCTTCAACAGATACGCAGTATTTT.